The clone carrying this T cell receptor beta chain was seen only once. CDR3 length: 14 amino acids. V lost 5 bases and J lost 10, with 18 bases in between. Germline V gene lookup returns CDR1 MNHEY and CDR2 SMNVEV (reference sequence). Clones were sequenced by immunoSEQ multiplex PCR, and TCRdb holds only the in-frame ones, with some missing. The data show 600,000 to 750,000 clones, 60% to 80% seen once. This record comes from a study of shared clonotypes between healthy human individuals. Sequencing input: memory CD4+ T cells sorted from blood. Subset here: CD45RA-negative fraction. The origin of this receptor is a woman aged 30 to 39 in good health. This chain joins TRBV27 and TRBJ2-1; TRBD1 or TRBD2 may be the D gene (7 bases each). The CDR3 DNA sequence: TGTGCCAGCAGTCCCTCCCAGGGGGGGCGGGAGCAGTTCTTC. Protein: CASSPSQGGREQFF.